The rows below give T cell receptor beta chains drawn from one sample of a study of neurological immune-mediated disorders. TCRdb re-called the 5' RACE reads with MiXCR, one entry per CDR3 protein. The table records about 16,000 distinct CDR3 sequences, about 20% of them present only once. Material: PBMCs. The source of these receptors is a man over 45 in good health. The CDR3 runs from the conserved cysteine through the conserved F or W. The order of the fields is J gene, V gene, clone size, D gene, CDR3 protein, CDR3 DNA. A D gene is named only where the DNA matches it firmly. Some rows mark clone size as missing; the rest say once, few, many or name a class of expanded clone.

j_call: TRBJ1-1; v_call: TRBV4-2; clone_size: many; d_call: .; cdr3_aa: CASSQAWGETNTEAFF; cdr3_nt: TGTGCCAGCAGCCAAGCGTGGGGGGAAACGAACACTGAAGCTTTCTTT
j_call: TRBJ2-7; v_call: TRBV18; clone_size: many; d_call: .; cdr3_aa: CASSPSSGWSYEQYF; cdr3_nt: TGTGCCAGCTCACCGTCCTCGGGGTGGTCCTACGAGCAGTACTTC
j_call: TRBJ2-3; v_call: TRBV20-1; clone_size: many; d_call: TRBD1; cdr3_aa: CSAGDRGYTQYF; cdr3_nt: TGCAGTGCTGGTGACAGGGGATATACGCAGTATTTT
j_call: TRBJ1-2; v_call: TRBV29-1; clone_size: many; d_call: TRBD1; cdr3_aa: CSVEVDRRNYGYTF; cdr3_nt: TGCAGCGTTGAAGTGGACAGGCGTAACTATGGCTACACCTTC
j_call: TRBJ2-1; v_call: TRBV4-1; clone_size: many; d_call: .; cdr3_aa: CASRNEIYNEQFF; cdr3_nt: TGCGCCAGCAGGAACGAAATCTACAATGAGCAGTTCTTC
j_call: TRBJ2-7; v_call: TRBV5-1; clone_size: many; d_call: TRBD1; cdr3_aa: CASSSPTGVHYEQYF; cdr3_nt: TGCGCCAGCAGCTCACCCACAGGGGTTCACTACGAGCAGTACTTC
j_call: TRBJ2-4; v_call: TRBV6-6; clone_size: many; d_call: TRBD2; cdr3_aa: CASSSYSGRVTKNIQYF; cdr3_nt: TGTGCCAGCAGTTCCTATAGCGGGAGGGTTACCAAAAACATTCAGTACTTC
j_call: TRBJ2-3; v_call: TRBV29-1; clone_size: .; d_call: .; cdr3_aa: CSVALGRGVTDTQYF; cdr3_nt: TGCAGCGTTGCCCTTGGTCGCGGGGTCACAGATACGCAGTATTTT
j_call: TRBJ2-7; v_call: TRBV12-3/TRBV12-4; clone_size: many; d_call: .; cdr3_aa: CASSLGGQQYF; cdr3_nt: TGTGCCAGCAGTTTGGGGGGGCAGCAGTACTTC
j_call: TRBJ2-2; v_call: TRBV27; clone_size: many; d_call: .; cdr3_aa: CASSLTNTGELFF; cdr3_nt: TGTGCCAGCAGTTTAACTAACACCGGGGAGCTGTTTTTT
j_call: TRBJ2-3; v_call: TRBV15; clone_size: many; d_call: .; cdr3_aa: CATSLDRGSTDTQYF; cdr3_nt: TGTGCCACCAGCCTGGATCGGGGTAGCACAGATACGCAGTATTTT
j_call: TRBJ2-1; v_call: TRBV6-5; clone_size: .; d_call: .; cdr3_aa: CASSYWDYNEQFF; cdr3_nt: TGTGCCAGCAGTTACTGGGACTACAATGAGCAGTTCTTC